Presented here are 28 T cell receptor beta chains from one specimen sequenced in a study of identical twins. TCRdb ran MiXCR on the 5' RACE reads and lists one entry per CDR3 protein. In the table there are about 260,000 distinct CDR3 sequences, approximately 7% of which are singletons. These same data were also listed under a study on yellow fever vaccine responses in identical twins.

Sequenced input: memory (CD45RO+) T cells sorted from blood. The receptors were gathered from a woman under 30 in good health.

This clonotype turned up a few times. At one of its ends the junction is not consistent with the germline gene, which may arise from a read error. The gene calls are TRBV10-3 and TRBJ1-2, with a tentative D call TRBD1 (6 bases). Germline lookup yields CDR1 ENHRY and CDR2 SYGVKD. This CDR3 region has 13 residues. This chain's CDR3 is CAISEPGGYDYTF. In DNA form, the CDR3 reads TGTGCCATCAGTGAGCCCGGGGGCTATGACTACACCTTC.

In its sample, this clonotype was seen many times. V and J are TRBV5-1 and TRBJ2-1; no clear D gene. This CDR3 has 15 residues. Between the trimmed V and J ends, which lost 7 bases and 0 bases, there was a span of 14 bases. CDR1 is SGHRS, CDR2 YFSETQ, per germline. CDR3 loop: CASQSAGSSYNEQFF. The CDR3 DNA is TGCGCCAGCCAGTCTGCTGGTAGCTCCTACAATGAGCAGTTCTTC.

The V and J genes are TRBV28 and TRBJ2-7; weak D call: TRBD1 (6 bases). The length of the CDR3 is 13 residues. V shed 2 bases and J shed 4 bases, with 9 bases lying between them. Germline V gene data show CDR1 as MDHEN and CDR2 as SYDVKM. CDR3 sequence reads: CASSLQGMYEQYF. For the CDR3, the DNA is TGTGCCAGCAGTTTACAGGGGATGTACGAGCAGTACTTC.

This clonotype has at least ten counts. J is TRBJ2-1 and V is TRBV11-2; 12 bases fit TRBD2. V trimming: 1 base; J trimming: 3 bases; junction bases outside the gene matches: 7. Germline-derived CDR1 and CDR2 are SGHAT and FQNNGV. CDR3 length: 18 amino acids. The chain's CDR3 is CASSLGVGLAGIYNEQFF. DNA for the CDR3: TGTGCCAGCAGCTTAGGGGTCGGACTAGCGGGGATCTACAATGAGCAGTTCTTC.

This clonotype was seen a handful of times. This sequence joins TRBV12-5 and TRBJ2-7; D might be TRBD1 (6 bases). The V gene's germline CDR1 is LGHNT and CDR2 FRNRAP. V dropped 1 base and J dropped 3 bases, with 22 bases sitting between them. The length of the CDR3 is 18 residues. The CDR3 region has the DNA TGTGCTAGTGGTTTGGACCAGTTGAGGAGGACAGCTTTCTACGAGCAGTACGTC. Translating it yields CASGLDQLRRTAFYEQYV.

This clonotype occurred many times. The rearrangement links TRBV5-1 to TRBJ1-1; D is unresolved. This CDR3 comprises 14 residues. The germline V and J ends were trimmed by 0 bases and 1 base, with 7 bases remaining between them. Germline CDR1 reads SGHRS; CDR2 reads YFSETQ. The CDR3 region is CASSLVAANTEAFF. DNA of the CDR3: TGCGCCAGCAGCTTGGTCGCGGCGAACACTGAAGCTTTCTTT.

The chain recombines TRBV20-1 with TRBJ2-1; the D gene is possibly TRBD1 (5 bases). The V and J ends lost 1 base and 6 bases respectively, with 10 bases between them. CDR1 and CDR2 (germline): DFQATT, SNEGSKA (reference sequence). CDR3 length: 13 amino acids. The CDR3 is CSARALTGNEQFF. The CDR3 nucleotides read TGCAGTGCTAGAGCCCTAACAGGCAATGAGCAGTTCTTC.

Ten or more counts support this clonotype. The chain combines TRBV6-2 or TRBV6-3 with TRBJ2-5; TRBD2 matches at 12 bases. Losses at the gene ends were 6 bases for V and 5 bases for J; bases not matched to a gene: 7. There are 15 residues in the CDR3. The germline gives CDR1 MNHEY, CDR2 SVGEGT. The CDR3 DNA follows: TGTGCCAGCAGCCCTCCTAGCGGGGGGGCGGAGACCCAGTACTTC. Translating it yields CASSPPSGGAETQYF.

The gene calls are TRBV28 and TRBJ2-3; D uncertain. Trimming removed 7 bases at V and 1 base at J, with 9 bases between. Per germline, CDR1 MDHEN and CDR2 SYDVKM. This CDR3 is 13 amino acids long. The CDR3 coding sequence is TGTGCCAGCAACAAGGGTGGCACAGATACGCAGTATTTT. This encodes CASNKGGTDTQYF.

This clonotype was observed a handful of times. V usage is TRBV7-2 and J usage is TRBJ1-5; 7 bases match TRBD1. CDR1 is SGHTA, CDR2 FQGNSA, per germline. After removal of 5 bases from V and 6 bases from J, the junction contained 10 bases not matched to a gene. The CDR3 runs 15 residues. DNA for the CDR3: TGTGCCAGCAGCCTAGGGGGCGGGGGCGGTCAGCCCCAGCATTTT. This gives the protein CASSLGGGGGQPQHF.

At least ten counts were recorded for this clonotype. The rearrangement links TRBV28 to TRBJ1-1; TRBD1 agrees at 10 bases. This CDR3 has 14 residues. The germline V gene encodes CDR1 MDHEN and CDR2 SYDVKM. The J segment lost 4 bases and the V segment lost 5 bases, leaving 4 bases of the junction unmatched. CDR3: CASSVRTGGTEAFF. CDR3 DNA: TGTGCCAGCAGTGTTCGGACAGGGGGCACTGAAGCTTTCTTT. Full variable domain (missing parts from reference TRBV28 and TRBJ1-1): DVKVTQSSRYLVKRTGEKVFLECVQDMDHENMFWYRQDPGLGLRLIYFSYDVKMKEKGDIPEGYSVSREKKERFSLILESASTNQTSMYLCASSVRTGGTEAFFGQGTRLTVV.

This clonotype was counted ten times or more. The rearrangement joins TRBV12-3 or TRBV12-4 to TRBJ1-2; no clear D gene. The CDR3 extends over 13 amino acids. The V and J ends lost 4 bases and 1 base respectively, with 7 bases between them. CDR3: CASSSEFNYGYTF. The CDR3 DNA sequence: TGTGCCAGCAGTTCAGAGTTTAACTATGGCTACACCTTC.

This clonotype was counted many times. The chain has TRBV5-1 and TRBJ2-5, with D perhaps matching TRBD1 (6 bases). Trimming took 3 bases from V and 2 from J, leaving 20 bases between them. Germline CDR1 SGHRS, CDR2 YFSETQ. This CDR3 has 17 amino acids. The CDR3 reads CASSYSPTGTQQETQYF. DNA of the CDR3: TGCGCCAGCAGCTACAGTCCTACCGGGACACAACAAGAGACCCAGTACTTC.

This clonotype appeared many times. V gene TRBV6-5 combines with J gene TRBJ1-2; 7 bases agree with TRBD1. The CDR3 loop spans 12 amino acids. V dropped 2 bases and J dropped 6; count of bases not matched to a gene: 0. The germline gives CDR1 MNHEY, CDR2 SVGAGI. The CDR3: CASSYRGHGYTF. In DNA, the CDR3 is TGTGCCAGCAGTTACAGGGGGCATGGCTACACCTTC.

This clonotype was recorded many times. CDR3 region: CSALSGRGPDTQYF. The CDR3 DNA is TGCAGTGCCCTAAGCGGGAGGGGGCCAGATACGCAGTATTTT. This chain links TRBV20-1 with TRBJ2-3; 10 nucleotides agree with TRBD2. The CDR3 is made up of 14 amino acids. The germline gives CDR1 DFQATT, CDR2 SNEGSKA (reference sequence). V dropped 6 bases and J dropped 4; count of bases not matched to a gene: 7.

The V gene is TRBV7-9, the J gene TRBJ1-1, with TRBD1 matching 8 bases. Trimming cost V 5 bases and J 4 bases; bases outside gene matches: 3. CDR3 length: 13 amino acids. Germline V lookup: CDR1 SEHNR, CDR2 FQNEAQ (reference sequence). CDR3 nucleotides: TGTGCCAGCAGCAGACAGGGGAGCACTGAAGCTTTCTTT. Protein product: CASSRQGSTEAFF.

The rearrangement joins TRBV6-5 to TRBJ1-1; D is ambiguous. Trimming pared 6 bases from V and 3 bases from J, leaving 20 bases between. In germline, CDR1 is MNHEY, CDR2 SVGAGI. The CDR3 has 16 residues. Here the CDR3 reads CASRLFPWGPDTEAFF. CDR3 DNA sequence: TGTGCCAGCAGGTTATTCCCGTGGGGTCCGGACACTGAAGCTTTCTTT.

This clonotype was counted ten times or more. The V and J genes are TRBV29-1 and TRBJ1-2; 8 bases are a match to TRBD1. CDR1 is SQVTM and CDR2 is ANQGSEA in the germline V gene. The CDR3 length is 14 residues. Losses at the gene ends were 3 bases for V and 0 bases for J; bases not matched to a gene: 3. In nucleotides, the CDR3 is TGCAGCGTTGACACACAGGGGGCTAACTATGGCTACACCTTC. It translates to CSVDTQGANYGYTF. The full variable domain, rest sourced from reference TRBV29-1 and TRBJ1-2, is SAVISQKPSRDICQRGTSLTIQCQVDSQVTMMFWYRQQPGQSLTLIATANQGSEATYESGFVIDKFPISRPNLTFSTLTVSNMSPEDSSIYLCSVDTQGANYGYTFGSGTRLTVV.

The V gene is TRBV19, the J gene TRBJ2-2; D is undetermined. CDR3 length: 13 amino acids. Germline V lookup: CDR1 LNHDA, CDR2 SQIVND (reference sequence). Trimming took off 5 bases at V and 13 bases at J, with 17 bases between the two ends. The CDR3 DNA follows: TGTGCCAGTAGTGAGACACGTTTGACCCGGCTGTTTTTT. Amino acid sequence: CASSETRLTRLFF.

The chain carries TRBV18 and TRBJ2-1; 11 bases align to TRBD1. The germline gives CDR1 KGHSH, CDR2 LQKENI. With 7 bases clipped from V and 6 bases from J, the junction kept 2 bases outside the gene matches. The CDR3 sequence is 13 residues long. The CDR3 region has the DNA TGTGCCAGCTTTGGGACAGGGGGCAATGAGCAGTTCTTC. This translates into CASFGTGGNEQFF.

This clonotype was seen a handful of times. This sequence joins TRBV7-9 and TRBJ2-1, with D possibly TRBD2 on 5 matching bases. Trimming cost V 5 bases and J 7 bases, with 18 bases left between them. CDR1 is SEHNR and CDR2 is FQNEAQ in the germline V gene (reference sequence). The CDR3 loop spans 15 amino acids. CDR3 amino acids: CASSPRSQAVNEQFF. The CDR3 coding sequence is TGTGCCAGCAGCCCCCGCAGCCAAGCGGTTAATGAGCAGTTCTTC.

This clonotype came up many times. V usage is TRBV12-3 or TRBV12-4 and J usage is TRBJ1-3; D perhaps matches TRBD1 (6 bases). The germline V and J ends were trimmed by 11 bases and 0 bases, with 14 bases remaining between them. CDR3 size: 14 residues. Here the CDR3 DNA reads TGTGCCTGGAGACAGGTCAGCTCTGGAAACACCATATATTTT. This translates into CAWRQVSSGNTIYF.

This clonotype appeared many times. The chain combines TRBV10-3 with TRBJ1-2; D not resolved. The germline V gene has CDR1 ENHRY and CDR2 SYGVKD. This CDR3 contains 15 residues. V was trimmed by 2 bases and J by 6 bases, leaving 16 bases between them. The CDR3 here is CAISETLPGQNGYTF. The CDR3 DNA follows: TGTGCCATCAGTGAGACACTACCGGGCCAAAATGGCTACACCTTC.

This clonotype came up many times. The V gene is TRBV29-1, the J gene TRBJ1-3; possible D gene TRBD1, 5 bases. The CDR3 sequence is 17 residues long. The germline V gene encodes CDR1 SQVTM and CDR2 ANQGSEA. The V gene lost 1 base and the J gene lost 4 bases, with 20 bases spanning the gap. Here the CDR3 DNA reads TGCAGCGTTGAAGGGGCTGGGTCTCGGGGCCTCGGAAACACCATATATTTT. It yields the protein CSVEGAGSRGLGNTIYF.

This chain joins TRBV6-1 and TRBJ2-5; TRBD2 might be the D (6 bases). This CDR3 is 13 amino acids long. Germline V lookup: CDR1 MNHNS, CDR2 SASEGT. Trimming removed 8 bases at V and 7 bases at J, with 17 bases between. CDR3 in DNA: TGTGCCAGCCTCAATGGGGGGATGGGGACCCAGTACTTC. Its translation is CASLNGGMGTQYF.

This chain connects TRBV2 to TRBJ2-1; 8 bases are a match to TRBD2. Germline V gene lookup returns CDR1 SNHLY and CDR2 FYNNEI. This CDR3 is built from 17 residues. Trimming at V came to 0 bases and at J to 9 bases, leaving 13 bases not matched to a gene. CDR3 bases: TGTGCCAGCAGTGAAGCCGATCTACTCCGGGAGGGGCCTGAGCAGTTCTTC. It codes for CASSEADLLREGPEQFF.

The V call is TRBV20-1, the J call TRBJ2-7; tentative D call: TRBD2 (5 bases). Germline V gives CDR1 DFQATT, CDR2 SNEGSKA (reference sequence). The CDR3 has 13 amino acids. The ends were cut back, 5 bases at V and 4 bases at J, with 15 bases in the middle. CDR3 residues: CSASASSPYEQYV. Here the CDR3 DNA reads TGCAGTGCTTCGGCTAGCTCACCATACGAGCAGTACGTC.

Worth noting for this clonotype: One end of the junction varies from germline; a read error may be responsible. The rearrangement joins TRBV2 to TRBJ1-2, with unresolved D. The CDR3 runs 18 residues. Germline CDR1 and CDR2: SNHLY and FYNNEI. CDR3 residues: CACSFYVYHPIMNYGYTF. Written as DNA, the CDR3 is TGTGCCTGCAGTTTTTATGTTTACCACCCTATAATGAACTATGGCTACACCTTC.